A single sample gave rise to the 8 T cell receptor beta chains below, sequenced in a study of shared clonotypes between healthy human individuals. This table comes from immunoSEQ multiplex PCR, and its TCRdb copy is limited to in-frame clones, with some not included. The table includes 2,100,000 or so clones, under 97% detected once. The specimen was naive CD4+ T cells sorted from blood. The subset is: CD45RA+ positively selected. The receptors shown here come from a man in his late teens or twenties in good health.

This rearrangement joins TRBV4-1 to TRBJ1-4; D gene ambiguous. Germline V lookup: CDR1 MGHRA, CDR2 YSYEKL. The CDR3 is made up of 15 amino acids. The V end lost 4 bases, the J end lost 7 bases, and 16 bases lay between the germline ends. The CDR3 sequence: CASSRFGGMGEKLFF. The CDR3 nucleotides are TGCGCCAGCAGCCGATTTGGTGGGATGGGTGAAAAACTGTTTTTT.

This chain joins TRBV4-1 and TRBJ1-2; D gene unclear. The CDR3 consists of 14 residues. In germline, CDR1 is MGHRA, CDR2 YSYEKL. Trimming shortened V by 1 base and J by 7 bases, and 13 bases separated the two germline ends. The CDR3 region has the DNA TGCGCCAGCAGCCAAGCCGTTCCGTTCACTGGCTACACCTTC. Amino acids: CASSQAVPFTGYTF.

The rearrangement links TRBV10-3 to TRBJ1-1; 7 bases line up with TRBD1. The junction had 10 bases not matched to a gene; V was cut back by 10 bases and J by 5 bases. The CDR3 is 13 residues long. Germline lookup yields CDR1 ENHRY and CDR2 SYGVKD. CDR3 region: CATEGQPETEAFF. CDR3 DNA sequence: TGTGCCACCGAGGGACAGCCGGAAACTGAAGCTTTCTTT.

The chain links TRBV6-5 to TRBJ2-1, with a tentative D call TRBD2 (7 bases). The germline gives CDR1 MNHEY, CDR2 SVGAGI. V was trimmed by 8 bases and J by 5 bases, leaving 16 bases between them. The CDR3 is 14 amino acids. The CDR3 DNA reads as TGTGCCAGCGGGGGGGCCCCCCTCAACAATGAGCAGTTCTTC. Translating gives CASGGAPLNNEQFF.

This CDR3 is CASSTSGASNQPQHF. In DNA form, the CDR3 reads TGCGCCAGCAGCACCTCAGGGGCGAGCAATCAGCCCCAGCATTTT. The V call is TRBV5-1, the J call TRBJ1-5; D might be TRBD1 (6 bases). Trimming stripped 4 bases from V and 1 base from J, with 12 bases between. The germline V gene encodes CDR1 SGHRS and CDR2 YFSETQ. The CDR3 totals 15 residues.

This clone was seen just once. The chain joins TRBV7-9 to TRBJ1-2, with D hard to call. Trimming removed 2 bases from V and 6 bases from J, with 7 bases in between. This CDR3 is 12 amino acids long. Germline V gene lookup returns CDR1 SEHNR and CDR2 FQNEAQ (reference sequence). The CDR3 DNA reads TGTGCCAGCAGCTTAACAAAGAATGGCTACACCTTC. This sequence encodes CASSLTKNGYTF.

This chain links TRBV30 with TRBJ2-5; 8 bases match TRBD2. From germline, CDR1 is GTSNPN and CDR2 SVGIG (reference sequence). V lost 1 base to trimming and J lost 5 bases; unmatched junction nucleotides: 9. The CDR3 extends over 15 amino acids. DNA for the CDR3: TGTGCCTGGAGTGCCTATAGCGGGAACGGCGAGACCCAGTACTTC. Encoded protein: CAWSAYSGNGETQYF.

This clone was seen only once. This sequence joins TRBV14 and TRBJ2-7, with D perhaps TRBD2 (6 bases). The V and J ends lost 1 base and 2 bases respectively, with 9 bases between them. This CDR3 region has 14 residues. Germline V gene lookup returns CDR1 SGHDN and CDR2 FVKESK. Here the CDR3 reads CASSQGLVTYEQYF. CDR3 nucleotide sequence: TGTGCCAGCAGCCAAGGACTAGTTACCTACGAGCAGTACTTC. The full variable domain, completed using reference TRBV14 and TRBJ2-7, is EAGVTQFPSHSVIEKGQTVTLRCDPISGHDNLYWYRRVMGKEIKFLLHFVKESKQDESGMPNNRFLAERTGGTYSTLKVQPAELEDSGVYFCASSQGLVTYEQYFGPGTRLTVT.